The T cell receptor (beta chain) under discussion was sequenced for a study of cytomegalovirus exposure and HLA in healthy donors. Study information: Among the roughly 430 genotyped donors, approximately 82% were placed in the Caucasian-associated ancestry cluster.

V was pared by 1 base and J by 0 bases, with 2 bases of the junction left unmatched. The germline gives CDR1 SEHNR, CDR2 FQNEAQ (reference sequence). The CDR3 is 15 amino acids. Notes on the study in general: In a later analysis, 15,000 to 20,000 TCR beta sequences were associated with HLA alleles at 0.05 false discovery rate.

With 60 Vbeta and 13 Jbeta primers, the PCR was carried out. Only in-frame clones appear in the TCRdb table, and some are missing; sequencing was by immunoSEQ multiplex PCR. This sample has approximately 190,000 clones, with 87% found just once. As concerns this clone: Antigen specificity is unknown.

This chain joins TRBV7-9 and TRBJ2-7, with 8 positions matching TRBD2. The sequenced sample consisted of PBMCs. The receptor was derived from a boy aged 2 to 10 in good health and CMV-seronegative. As DNA, the CDR3 is TGTGCCAGCAGCTTAGGCGGGGGGTCCTCCTACGAGCAGTACTTC. Translation: CASSLGGGSSYEQYF.